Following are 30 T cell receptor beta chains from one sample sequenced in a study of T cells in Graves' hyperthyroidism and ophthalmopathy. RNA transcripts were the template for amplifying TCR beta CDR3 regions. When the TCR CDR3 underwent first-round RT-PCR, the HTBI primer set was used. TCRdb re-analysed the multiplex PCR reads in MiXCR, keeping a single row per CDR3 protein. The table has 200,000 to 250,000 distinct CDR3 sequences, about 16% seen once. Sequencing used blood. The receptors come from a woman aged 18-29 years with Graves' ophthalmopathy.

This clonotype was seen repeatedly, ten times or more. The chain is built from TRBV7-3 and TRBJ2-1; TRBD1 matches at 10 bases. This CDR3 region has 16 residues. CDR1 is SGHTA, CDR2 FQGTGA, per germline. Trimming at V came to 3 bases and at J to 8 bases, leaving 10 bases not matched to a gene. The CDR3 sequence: CASSLTGGGFSDEQFF. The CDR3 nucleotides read TGTGCCAGCAGCTTGACAGGGGGCGGCTTCAGCGATGAGCAGTTCTTC.

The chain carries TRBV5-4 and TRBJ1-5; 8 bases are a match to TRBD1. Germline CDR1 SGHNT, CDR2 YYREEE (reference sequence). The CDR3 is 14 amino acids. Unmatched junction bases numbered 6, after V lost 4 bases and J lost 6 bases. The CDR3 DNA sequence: TGTGCCAGCAGCGCGGACAGGGTGGGTCAGCCCCAGCATTTT. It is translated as CASSADRVGQPQHF.

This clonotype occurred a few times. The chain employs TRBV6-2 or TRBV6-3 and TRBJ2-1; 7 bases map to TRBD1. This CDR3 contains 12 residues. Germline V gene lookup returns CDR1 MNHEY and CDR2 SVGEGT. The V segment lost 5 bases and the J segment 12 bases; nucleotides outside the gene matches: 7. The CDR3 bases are TGTGCCAGCAGTCGGGACAGCCTGTGGCAGTTCTTC. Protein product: CASSRDSLWQFF.

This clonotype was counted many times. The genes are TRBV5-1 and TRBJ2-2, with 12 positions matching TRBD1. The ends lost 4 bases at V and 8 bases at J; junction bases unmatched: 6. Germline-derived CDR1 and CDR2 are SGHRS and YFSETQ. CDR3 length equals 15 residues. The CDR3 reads CASSGTGGPAGELFF. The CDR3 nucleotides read TGCGCCAGCAGCGGGACAGGGGGCCCCGCTGGGGAGCTGTTTTTT.

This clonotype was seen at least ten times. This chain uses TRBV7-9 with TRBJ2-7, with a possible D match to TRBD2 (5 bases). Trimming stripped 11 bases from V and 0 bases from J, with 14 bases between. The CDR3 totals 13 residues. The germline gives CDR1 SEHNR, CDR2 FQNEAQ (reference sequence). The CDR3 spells CAGSSGSSYEQYF. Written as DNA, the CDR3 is TGTGCCGGATCATCGGGGAGCTCCTACGAGCAGTACTTC.

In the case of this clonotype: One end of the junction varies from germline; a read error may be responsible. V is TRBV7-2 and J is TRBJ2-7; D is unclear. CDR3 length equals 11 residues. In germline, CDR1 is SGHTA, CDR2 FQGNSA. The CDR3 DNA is TGTGCCAGCAGCCCCTTGTACGAGCAGTGCTTC. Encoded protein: CASSPLYEQCF.

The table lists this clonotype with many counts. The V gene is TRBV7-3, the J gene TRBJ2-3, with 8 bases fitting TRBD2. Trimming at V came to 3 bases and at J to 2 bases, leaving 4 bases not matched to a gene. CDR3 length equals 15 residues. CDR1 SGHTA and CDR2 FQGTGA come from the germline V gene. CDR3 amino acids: CASSFDGRDTDTQYF. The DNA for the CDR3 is TGTGCCAGCAGCTTTGACGGGAGGGACACAGATACGCAGTATTTT.

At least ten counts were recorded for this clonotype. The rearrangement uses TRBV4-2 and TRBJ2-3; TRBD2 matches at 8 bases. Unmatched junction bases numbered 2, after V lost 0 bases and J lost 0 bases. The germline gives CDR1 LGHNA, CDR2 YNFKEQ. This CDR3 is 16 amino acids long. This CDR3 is CASSQDRGGSTDTQYF. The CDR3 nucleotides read TGTGCCAGCAGCCAAGATCGGGGGGGTAGCACAGATACGCAGTATTTT.

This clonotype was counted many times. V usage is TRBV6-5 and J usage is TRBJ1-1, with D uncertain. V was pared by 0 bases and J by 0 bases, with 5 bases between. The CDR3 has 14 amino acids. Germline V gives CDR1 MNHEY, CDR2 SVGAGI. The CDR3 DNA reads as TGTGCCAGCAGTTACTCCAACATGAACACTGAAGCTTTCTTT. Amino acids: CASSYSNMNTEAFF.

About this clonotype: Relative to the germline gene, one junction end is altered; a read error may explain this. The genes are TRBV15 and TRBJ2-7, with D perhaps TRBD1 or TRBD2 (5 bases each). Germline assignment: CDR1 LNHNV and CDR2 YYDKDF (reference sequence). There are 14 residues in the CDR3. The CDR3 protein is CTTSTLGTHNEQYF. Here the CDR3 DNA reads TGTACCACCAGCACACTAGGGACCCACAACGAGCAGTACTTC.

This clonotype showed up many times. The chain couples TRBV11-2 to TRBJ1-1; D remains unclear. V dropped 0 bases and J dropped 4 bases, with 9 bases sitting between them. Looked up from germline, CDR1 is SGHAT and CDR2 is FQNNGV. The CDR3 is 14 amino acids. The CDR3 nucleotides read TGTGCCAGCAGCTTAGAAGTGGAGACCACTGAAGCTTTCTTT. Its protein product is CASSLEVETTEAFF.

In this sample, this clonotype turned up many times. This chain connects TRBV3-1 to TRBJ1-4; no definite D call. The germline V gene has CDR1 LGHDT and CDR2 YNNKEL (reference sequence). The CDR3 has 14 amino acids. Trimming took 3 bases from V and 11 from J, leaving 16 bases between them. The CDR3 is CASSHWTRENKLFF. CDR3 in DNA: TGTGCCAGCAGCCATTGGACTCGGGAGAATAAACTGTTTTTT.

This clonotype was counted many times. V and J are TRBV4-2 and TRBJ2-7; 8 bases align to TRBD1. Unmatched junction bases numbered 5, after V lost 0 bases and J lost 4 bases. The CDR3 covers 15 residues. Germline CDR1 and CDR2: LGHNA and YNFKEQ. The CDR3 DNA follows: TGTGCCAGCAGCCAAGACAGGGGGCCTTCGTACGAGCAGTACTTC. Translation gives CASSQDRGPSYEQYF.

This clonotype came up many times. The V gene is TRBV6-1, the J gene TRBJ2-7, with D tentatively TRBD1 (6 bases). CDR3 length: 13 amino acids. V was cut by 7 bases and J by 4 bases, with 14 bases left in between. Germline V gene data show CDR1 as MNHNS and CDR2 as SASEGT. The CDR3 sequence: CASNKGVQYEQYF. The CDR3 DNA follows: TGTGCCAGCAATAAGGGGGTTCAGTACGAGCAGTACTTC.

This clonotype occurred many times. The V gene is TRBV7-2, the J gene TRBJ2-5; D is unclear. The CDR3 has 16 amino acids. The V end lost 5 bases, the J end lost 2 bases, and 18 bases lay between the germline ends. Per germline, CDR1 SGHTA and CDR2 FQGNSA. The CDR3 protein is CASSPTGFTVQETQYF. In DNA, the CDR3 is TGTGCCAGCAGCCCGACTGGGTTCACTGTTCAAGAGACCCAGTACTTC.

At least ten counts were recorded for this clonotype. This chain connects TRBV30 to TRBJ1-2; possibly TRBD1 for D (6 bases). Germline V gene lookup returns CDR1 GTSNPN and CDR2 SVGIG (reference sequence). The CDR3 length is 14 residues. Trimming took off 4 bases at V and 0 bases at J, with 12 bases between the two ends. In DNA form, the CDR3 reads TGTGCCTGGATTGAGGACAGTGCTAACTATGGCTACACCTTC. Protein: CAWIEDSANYGYTF.

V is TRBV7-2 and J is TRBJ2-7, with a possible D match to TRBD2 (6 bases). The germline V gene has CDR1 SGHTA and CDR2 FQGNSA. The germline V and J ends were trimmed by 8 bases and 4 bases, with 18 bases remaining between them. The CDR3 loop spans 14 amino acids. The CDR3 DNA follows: TGTGCCAGCGGAGATGGGGGGTTGGTGTACGAGCAGTACTTC. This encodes CASGDGGLVYEQYF. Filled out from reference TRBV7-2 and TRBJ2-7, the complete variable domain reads GAGVSQSPSNKVTEKGKDVELRCDPISGHTALYWYRQSLGQGLEFLIYFQGNSAPDKSGLPSDRFSAERTGGSVSTLTIQRTQQEDSAVYLCASGDGGLVYEQYFGPGTRLTVT.

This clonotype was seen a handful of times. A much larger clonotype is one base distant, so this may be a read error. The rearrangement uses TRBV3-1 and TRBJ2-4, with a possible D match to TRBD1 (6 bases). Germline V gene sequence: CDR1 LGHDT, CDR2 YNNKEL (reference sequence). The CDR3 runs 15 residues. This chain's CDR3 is CAGSQAGAGKNIQYF. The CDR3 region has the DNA TGTGCCGGCAGCCAAGCAGGGGCCGGCAAAAACATTCAGTACTTC.

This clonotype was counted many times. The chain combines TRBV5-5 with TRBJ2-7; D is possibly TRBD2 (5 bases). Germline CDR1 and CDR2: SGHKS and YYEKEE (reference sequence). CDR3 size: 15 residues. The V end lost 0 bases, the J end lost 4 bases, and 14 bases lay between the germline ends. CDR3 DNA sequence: TGTGCCAGCAGCTTGGCGGCTAGCCGATTATACGAGCAGTACTTC. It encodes CASSLAASRLYEQYF. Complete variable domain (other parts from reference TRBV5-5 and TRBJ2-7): DAGVTQSPTHLIKTRGQQVTLRCSPISGHKSVSWYQQVLGQGPQFIFQYYEKEERGRGNFPDRFSARQFPNYSSELNVNALLLGDSALYLCASSLAASRLYEQYFGPGTRLTVT.

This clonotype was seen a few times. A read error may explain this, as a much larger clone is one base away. The CDR3 loop reads CSGDLPNAEAFF. CDR3 nucleotide sequence: TGCAGCGGCGACCTACCGAACGCTGAAGCTTTCTTT. The V gene is TRBV29-1, the J gene TRBJ1-1, with D uncertain. CDR3 length: 12 amino acids. CDR1 is SQVTM, CDR2 ANQGSEA, per germline.

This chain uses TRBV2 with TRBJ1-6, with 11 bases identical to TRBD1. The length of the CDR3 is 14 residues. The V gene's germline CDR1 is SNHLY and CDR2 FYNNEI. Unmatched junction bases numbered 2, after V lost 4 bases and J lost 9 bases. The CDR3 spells CASSVGTGGSPLHF. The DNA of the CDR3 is TGTGCCAGCAGTGTTGGGACAGGGGGTTCACCCCTCCACTTT.

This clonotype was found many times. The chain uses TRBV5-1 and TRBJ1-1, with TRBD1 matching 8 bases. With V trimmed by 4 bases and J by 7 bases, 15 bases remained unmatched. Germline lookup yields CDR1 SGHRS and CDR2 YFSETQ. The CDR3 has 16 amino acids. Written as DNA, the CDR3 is TGCGCCAGCAGCCATCAACCGACAGGGGCGAATGGTGAAGCTTTCTTT. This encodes CASSHQPTGANGEAFF.

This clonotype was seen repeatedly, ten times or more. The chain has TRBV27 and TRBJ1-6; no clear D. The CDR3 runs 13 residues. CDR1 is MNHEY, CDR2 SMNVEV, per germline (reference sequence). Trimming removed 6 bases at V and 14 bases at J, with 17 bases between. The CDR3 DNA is TGTGCCAGCAGCCTCGGGCCCCACACCACCCTCCACTTT. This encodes CASSLGPHTTLHF.

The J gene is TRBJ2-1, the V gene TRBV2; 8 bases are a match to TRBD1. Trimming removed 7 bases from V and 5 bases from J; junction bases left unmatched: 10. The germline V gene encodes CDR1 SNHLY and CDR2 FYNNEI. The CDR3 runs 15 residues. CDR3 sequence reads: CASTRRQGPHNEQFF. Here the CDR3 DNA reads TGTGCCAGCACCCGAAGACAGGGGCCCCACAATGAGCAGTTCTTC.

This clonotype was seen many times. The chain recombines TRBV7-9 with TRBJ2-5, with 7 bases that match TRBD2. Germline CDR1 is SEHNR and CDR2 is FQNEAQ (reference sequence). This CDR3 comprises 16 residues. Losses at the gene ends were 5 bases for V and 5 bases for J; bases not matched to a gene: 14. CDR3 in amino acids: CASSPTRASGGETQYF. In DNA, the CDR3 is TGTGCCAGCAGCCCTACCAGGGCTAGCGGAGGGGAGACCCAGTACTTC. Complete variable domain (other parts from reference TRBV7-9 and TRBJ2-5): DTGVSQNPRHKITKRGQNVTFRCDPISEHNRLYWYRQTLGQGPEFLTYFQNEAQLEKSRLLSDRFSAERPKGSFSTLEIQRTEQGDSAMYLCASSPTRASGGETQYFGPGTRLLVL.

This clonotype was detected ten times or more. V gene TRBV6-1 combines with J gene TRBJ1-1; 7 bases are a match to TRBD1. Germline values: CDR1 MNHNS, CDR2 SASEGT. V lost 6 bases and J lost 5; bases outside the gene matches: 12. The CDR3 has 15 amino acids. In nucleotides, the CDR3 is TGTGCCAGCAGCCGCGGGACAGCCGAGAGGACTGAAGCTTTCTTT. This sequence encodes CASSRGTAERTEAFF.

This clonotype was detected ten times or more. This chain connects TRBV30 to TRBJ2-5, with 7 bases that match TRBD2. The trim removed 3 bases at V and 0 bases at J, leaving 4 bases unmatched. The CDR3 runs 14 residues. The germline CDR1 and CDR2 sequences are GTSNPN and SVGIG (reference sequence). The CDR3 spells CAWRGAGYQETQYF. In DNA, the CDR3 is TGTGCCTGGAGGGGAGCGGGGTACCAAGAGACCCAGTACTTC.

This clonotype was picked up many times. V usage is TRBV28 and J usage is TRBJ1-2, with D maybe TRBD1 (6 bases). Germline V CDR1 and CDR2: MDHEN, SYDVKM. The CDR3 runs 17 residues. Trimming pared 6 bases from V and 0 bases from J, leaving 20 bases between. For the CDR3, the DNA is TGTGCCAGCAGGCTACAGGGTTTAATGCTACCTAACTATGGCTACACCTTC. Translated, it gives CASRLQGLMLPNYGYTF.

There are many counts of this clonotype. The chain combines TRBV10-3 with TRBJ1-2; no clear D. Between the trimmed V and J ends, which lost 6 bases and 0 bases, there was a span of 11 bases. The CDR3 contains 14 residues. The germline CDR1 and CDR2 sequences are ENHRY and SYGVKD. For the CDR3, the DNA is TGTGCCATCAGCCCTTCGACGGCTAACTATGGCTACACCTTC. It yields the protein CAISPSTANYGYTF.

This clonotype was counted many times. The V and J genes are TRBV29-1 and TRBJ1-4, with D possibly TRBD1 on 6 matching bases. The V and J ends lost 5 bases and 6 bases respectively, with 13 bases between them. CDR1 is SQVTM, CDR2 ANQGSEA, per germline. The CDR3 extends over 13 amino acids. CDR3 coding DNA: TGCAGCGTTACAGGGAATGAAGATGAAAAACTGTTTTTT. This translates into CSVTGNEDEKLFF.